This TCR beta chain was recorded in a study of molecular identifiers for immune sequencing clone quantification. The table lists this clonotype with a few counts. Germline V lookup: CDR1 LGHNT, CDR2 FRNRAP. Trimming cost V 7 bases and J 2 bases, with 15 bases left between them. The CDR3 extends over 15 amino acids. Methods described previously, with TCR primers listed, were used for bulk TCR libraries. TCRdb re-analysed the PCR reads in MiXCR, keeping a single row per CDR3 protein. There are hundreds of thousands of distinct CDR3 sequences in the sample; roughly 23% occur only once, and 0.7% to 0.95% lies in the top ten.

V and J are TRBV12-5 and TRBJ2-1, with D perhaps TRBD1 (6 bases). The receptor was derived from a human donor in good health. Some libraries in this study had Jurkat cell RNA spiked in. The sample was naive CD8+ T cells from blood, with Jurkat cell RNA spiked in. Subset denoted: FACS-sorted CD8+CD4-CCR7+CD45RA+ naive T cells. CDR3 nucleotide sequence: TGTGCTAGTGTAGCTCCAGGGGAACCCTACAATGAGCAGTTCTTC. Amino acids: CASVAPGEPYNEQFF.